This T cell receptor beta chain comes out of a study of shared clonotypes between healthy human individuals. About the study: A donor's plate count was three for CD4 naive and three for CD4 memory; CD8 naive had two and CD8 memory one.

Healthy HIV-negative adults without recent acute infections or vaccinations served as donors. Here immunoSEQ multiplex PCR was the method, and the copy in TCRdb shows in-frame clones only, minus some. The sample shows about 1.1 million clones, 77% of them seen only once. The table lists this clone with a few counts. Sample: memory CD4+ T cells from PBMCs. Subset denoted: CD45RA-negative fraction. The clonotype originates from a man aged 18 to 35 in good health. Some clones in this sample may be carry-over from other donors' samples.

CDR3 coding DNA: TGTGCCAGCAGCGAGAAGGGTAACACTGAAGCTTTCTTT. Translated: CASSEKGNTEAFF. The chain employs TRBV9 and TRBJ1-1; D remains ambiguous. The V gene lost 3 bases and the J gene lost 2 bases, with 8 bases spanning the gap. The CDR3 totals 13 residues. Germline CDR1 reads SGDLS; CDR2 reads YYNGEE.